This is a list of T cell receptor beta chains from one sample in a study of T cells in Graves' hyperthyroidism and ophthalmopathy. One entry per CDR3 protein, called by TCRdb with MiXCR from the multiplex PCR reads. Among about 98,000 distinct CDR3 sequences listed, 40% were seen once. The specimen was peripheral blood or thyroid tissue (not recorded which). The receptors originated from a woman aged 30 to 39 with Graves' hyperthyroidism. Both conserved end residues are part of each CDR3. The D gene is left open where the match is weak. The listing skips clone size in some rows; elsewhere it reads once, few, many or a size class.

j_call: TRBJ2-7; v_call: TRBV13; clone_size: many; d_call: NA; cdr3_aa: CASRRSGAEQYF; cdr3_nt: TGTGCCAGCAGAAGATCCGGGGCCGAGCAGTACTTC
j_call: TRBJ1-1; v_call: TRBV9; clone_size: many; d_call: NA; cdr3_aa: CASSVDDMRVGAFF; cdr3_nt: TGTGCCAGCAGCGTAGATGACATGAGGGTTGGAGCTTTCTTT
j_call: TRBJ2-5; v_call: TRBV28; clone_size: many; d_call: NA; cdr3_aa: CASSGGWETQYF; cdr3_nt: TGTGCCAGCAGTGGGGGGTGGGAGACCCAGTACTTC
j_call: TRBJ2-7; v_call: TRBV15; clone_size: NA; d_call: NA; cdr3_aa: CATTSLGEQYF; cdr3_nt: TGTGCCACCACTAGTCTGGGCGAGCAGTACTTC
j_call: TRBJ1-2; v_call: TRBV2; clone_size: NA; d_call: NA; cdr3_aa: CASKEYYGYTF; cdr3_nt: TGTGCTAGTAAGGAGTACTATGGCTACACCTTC
j_call: TRBJ2-7; v_call: TRBV20-1; clone_size: many; d_call: TRBD1; cdr3_aa: CSAGSFTGAYEQYF; cdr3_nt: TGCAGTGCAGGCTCCTTTACAGGGGCCTACGAGCAGTACTTC
j_call: TRBJ2-7; v_call: TRBV27; clone_size: few; d_call: NA; cdr3_aa: CASSFVAEGHEQYF; cdr3_nt: TGTGCCAGCAGTTTCGTAGCGGAGGGACACGAGCAGTACTTC
j_call: TRBJ2-2; v_call: TRBV7-9; clone_size: once; d_call: TRBD2; cdr3_aa: CASSSPLWLAGSPGELFF; cdr3_nt: TGTGCCAGCAGTTCCCCCCTCTGGCTAGCGGGGTCTCCCGGGGAGCTGTTTTTT
j_call: TRBJ1-2; v_call: TRBV10-2; clone_size: NA; d_call: NA; cdr3_aa: CARGGAGYGYTF; cdr3_nt: TGCGCCAGGGGGGGGGCAGGCTATGGCTACACCTTC
j_call: TRBJ1-2; v_call: TRBV12-3/TRBV12-4; clone_size: NA; d_call: TRBD1; cdr3_aa: CAIQGARGYTF; cdr3_nt: TGTGCCATACAGGGGGCGAGGGGCTACACCTTC
j_call: TRBJ2-3; v_call: TRBV19; clone_size: many; d_call: TRBD1; cdr3_aa: CASSGQGGDTQYF; cdr3_nt: TGTGCCAGTTCGGGACAGGGAGGAGATACGCAGTATTTT
j_call: TRBJ1-2; v_call: TRBV28; clone_size: many; d_call: TRBD1; cdr3_aa: CASSLMDRGIYTF; cdr3_nt: TGTGCCAGCAGTTTAATGGACAGGGGAATCTACACCTTC
j_call: TRBJ2-7; v_call: TRBV2; clone_size: many; d_call: NA; cdr3_aa: CASSPTAFYEQYF; cdr3_nt: TGTGCCAGCAGTCCGACAGCTTTCTACGAGCAGTACTTC
j_call: TRBJ2-7; v_call: TRBV5-1; clone_size: many; d_call: TRBD2; cdr3_aa: CASSFSAGGYEQYF; cdr3_nt: TGCGCCAGCAGCTTCTCCGCGGGGGGCTACGAGCAGTACTTC
j_call: TRBJ1-3; v_call: TRBV3-1; clone_size: NA; d_call: NA; cdr3_aa: CASSQTSFTGRNTIYF; cdr3_nt: TGTGCCAGCAGCCAAACTAGCTTCACCGGGAGAAACACCATATATTTT
j_call: TRBJ1-2; v_call: TRBV13; clone_size: many; d_call: NA; cdr3_aa: CASSLSPGHTF; cdr3_nt: TGTGCCAGCAGCTTAAGCCCGGGACACACCTTC
j_call: TRBJ2-7; v_call: TRBV6-6; clone_size: many; d_call: NA; cdr3_aa: CASNRREYYYEQYF; cdr3_nt: TGTGCCAGCAACCGCCGAGAATACTACTACGAGCAGTACTTC
j_call: TRBJ2-7; v_call: TRBV11-2; clone_size: medium-sized; d_call: TRBD1; cdr3_aa: CASGQGAVYEQYF; cdr3_nt: TGTGCCAGCGGACAGGGGGCCGTCTACGAGCAGTACTTC
j_call: TRBJ1-2; v_call: TRBV12-3/TRBV12-4; clone_size: many; d_call: NA; cdr3_aa: CASSFQGHGYTF; cdr3_nt: TGTGCCAGCAGCTTTCAAGGACATGGGTACACCTTC
j_call: TRBJ2-7; v_call: TRBV28; clone_size: many; d_call: NA; cdr3_aa: CASNQAGWSYEQYF; cdr3_nt: TGTGCCAGCAATCAAGCGGGCTGGTCCTACGAGCAGTACTTC
j_call: TRBJ2-1; v_call: TRBV20-1; clone_size: NA; d_call: NA; cdr3_aa: CSVSGGDGYNEQFF; cdr3_nt: TGCAGTGTTTCCGGGGGAGACGGGTACAATGAGCAGTTCTTC
j_call: TRBJ1-1; v_call: TRBV15; clone_size: many; d_call: NA; cdr3_aa: CATSRDLVAEAFF; cdr3_nt: TGTGCCACCAGCAGAGACCTCGTTGCTGAAGCTTTCTTT
j_call: TRBJ1-2; v_call: TRBV7-8; clone_size: NA; d_call: NA; cdr3_aa: CASSPPGGPSDGYTF; cdr3_nt: TGTGCCAGCAGCCCCCCCGGGGGACCCAGTGATGGCTACACCTTC
j_call: TRBJ2-7; v_call: TRBV20-1; clone_size: many; d_call: TRBD1; cdr3_aa: CSARPPGQGSAFYEQYF; cdr3_nt: TGCAGTGCTCGACCCCCGGGACAGGGGAGTGCCTTCTACGAGCAGTACTTC
j_call: TRBJ1-5; v_call: TRBV7-9; clone_size: NA; d_call: NA; cdr3_aa: CASSNRDRGQPQHF; cdr3_nt: TGTGCCAGCAGCAACCGGGACCGCGGTCAGCCCCAGCATTTT
j_call: TRBJ2-7; v_call: TRBV6-6; clone_size: many; d_call: TRBD1; cdr3_aa: CASSVIDRVTYEQYF; cdr3_nt: TGTGCCAGCAGTGTCATTGACAGGGTAACCTACGAGCAGTACTTC
j_call: TRBJ2-7; v_call: TRBV2; clone_size: NA; d_call: TRBD2; cdr3_aa: CASSTPGLAGVEQYF; cdr3_nt: TGTGCCAGCAGTACTCCGGGACTAGCGGGAGTCGAGCAGTACTTC
j_call: TRBJ2-7; v_call: TRBV9; clone_size: NA; d_call: NA; cdr3_aa: CASSQESGIYKQYF; cdr3_nt: TGTGCCAGCAGCCAAGAATCAGGGATATACAAGCAGTACTTC
j_call: TRBJ1-1; v_call: TRBV5-4; clone_size: NA; d_call: NA; cdr3_aa: CAGSLRDGDTEAFF; cdr3_nt: TGTGCCGGCAGCTTGAGGGACGGTGACACTGAAGCTTTCTTT
j_call: TRBJ1-1; v_call: TRBV25-1; clone_size: many; d_call: NA; cdr3_aa: CASSKWEGILTEAFF; cdr3_nt: TGTGCCAGCAGTAAATGGGAGGGGATCCTCACTGAAGCTTTCTTT
j_call: TRBJ1-1; v_call: TRBV27; clone_size: NA; d_call: TRBD1; cdr3_aa: CASSLGGTVNTGAFF; cdr3_nt: TGTGCCAGCAGTTTAGGGGGGACAGTCAACACTGGAGCTTTCTTT
j_call: TRBJ1-2; v_call: TRBV7-8; clone_size: many; d_call: NA; cdr3_aa: CASSLRVKGNYGYTF; cdr3_nt: TGTGCCAGCAGCCTCCGGGTGAAGGGAAACTATGGCTACACCTTC
j_call: TRBJ2-7; v_call: TRBV6-5; clone_size: many; d_call: TRBD1; cdr3_aa: CASYTGTGRYEQYF; cdr3_nt: TGTGCCAGCTATACAGGGACAGGGAGGTACGAGCAGTACTTC
j_call: TRBJ2-7; v_call: TRBV10-3; clone_size: many; d_call: TRBD1; cdr3_aa: CATAGTGIHEQYF; cdr3_nt: TGTGCCACCGCCGGGACAGGGATCCACGAGCAGTACTTC
j_call: TRBJ2-2; v_call: TRBV20-1; clone_size: NA; d_call: TRBD2; cdr3_aa: CSARRLAGTNTGELFF; cdr3_nt: TGCAGTGCTAGGAGACTAGCGGGAACCAACACCGGGGAGCTGTTTTTT
j_call: TRBJ1-1; v_call: TRBV28; clone_size: NA; d_call: NA; cdr3_aa: CASSLYQAWSRAAFF; cdr3_nt: TGTGCCAGCAGTTTATATCAGGCGTGGAGCCGGGCAGCTTTCTTT
j_call: TRBJ1-2; v_call: TRBV12-3/TRBV12-4; clone_size: many; d_call: NA; cdr3_aa: CASSRWGDSGYGYTF; cdr3_nt: TGTGCCAGCAGTCGCTGGGGGGATTCAGGCTATGGCTACACCTTC
j_call: TRBJ1-5; v_call: TRBV18; clone_size: many; d_call: TRBD1; cdr3_aa: CASSKQGAGQPQHF; cdr3_nt: TGTGCCAGCTCAAAACAGGGGGCAGGTCAGCCCCAGCATTTT
j_call: TRBJ2-3; v_call: TRBV12-3/TRBV12-4; clone_size: many; d_call: TRBD2; cdr3_aa: CASSLGGLAGLNTDTQYF; cdr3_nt: TGTGCCAGCAGTTTAGGAGGACTAGCGGGACTCAACACAGATACGCAGTATTTT
j_call: TRBJ2-3; v_call: TRBV5-1; clone_size: few; d_call: NA; cdr3_aa: CASSWGPARLEHTDTQYF; cdr3_nt: TGCGCCAGCAGCTGGGGGCCGGCACGACTCGAACACACAGATACGCAGTATTTT
j_call: TRBJ2-7; v_call: TRBV20-1; clone_size: many; d_call: NA; cdr3_aa: CSARDPLSNYEQYF; cdr3_nt: TGCAGTGCTAGAGACCCCCTCTCCAACTACGAGCAGTACTTC
j_call: TRBJ1-2; v_call: TRBV12-3/TRBV12-4; clone_size: many; d_call: TRBD1; cdr3_aa: CASSPTGRVGGYTF; cdr3_nt: TGTGCCAGCAGTCCGACAGGGAGAGTGGGTGGCTACACCTTC
j_call: TRBJ2-7; v_call: TRBV7-9; clone_size: NA; d_call: TRBD2; cdr3_aa: CASSSGGWEQYF; cdr3_nt: TGTGCCAGCAGCAGCGGGGGATGGGAGCAGTACTTC
j_call: TRBJ2-5; v_call: TRBV10-3; clone_size: many; d_call: TRBD2; cdr3_aa: CAISDLAGAETQYF; cdr3_nt: TGTGCCATCAGTGACCTAGCGGGAGCAGAGACCCAGTACTTC
j_call: TRBJ2-6; v_call: TRBV20-1; clone_size: NA; d_call: NA; cdr3_aa: CSARDDSSSEANVLTF; cdr3_nt: TGCAGTGCTAGAGATGACAGTAGCTCTGAGGCGAACGTCCTGACTTTC
j_call: TRBJ2-7; v_call: TRBV7-2; clone_size: NA; d_call: TRBD1; cdr3_aa: CASSRGGTGGYEQYF; cdr3_nt: TGTGCCAGCAGCCGCGGGGGGACAGGGGGCTACGAGCAGTACTTC
j_call: TRBJ1-6; v_call: TRBV6-5; clone_size: NA; d_call: NA; cdr3_aa: CASRDGRFNSPLHF; cdr3_nt: TGTGCCAGCAGAGACGGACGTTTTAATTCACCCCTCCACTTT
j_call: TRBJ2-7; v_call: TRBV7-9; clone_size: NA; d_call: TRBD2; cdr3_aa: CASSPWTSGNRYEQYF; cdr3_nt: TGTGCCAGCAGCCCCTGGACTAGCGGGAATAGGTACGAGCAGTACTTC
j_call: TRBJ1-5; v_call: TRBV2; clone_size: many; d_call: NA; cdr3_aa: CASSNRGGQPQHF; cdr3_nt: TGTGCCAGCAGCAACCGGGGGGGTCAGCCCCAGCATTTT
j_call: TRBJ2-5; v_call: TRBV15; clone_size: many; d_call: TRBD1; cdr3_aa: CATQPGLAGGPSGQETQYF; cdr3_nt: TGTGCCACCCAACCAGGGCTGGCAGGGGGTCCCTCCGGGCAAGAGACCCAGTACTTC
j_call: TRBJ1-1; v_call: TRBV30; clone_size: many; d_call: NA; cdr3_aa: CAWSKRFTEAFF; cdr3_nt: TGTGCCTGGAGTAAGAGGTTCACTGAAGCTTTCTTT
j_call: TRBJ1-2; v_call: TRBV28; clone_size: many; d_call: NA; cdr3_aa: CASSLSQGLEGYTF; cdr3_nt: TGTGCCAGCAGTTTATCTCAGGGTCTTGAAGGCTACACCTTC
j_call: TRBJ1-5; v_call: TRBV20-1; clone_size: NA; d_call: TRBD1; cdr3_aa: CSVRKATGRIMQPQHF; cdr3_nt: TGCAGTGTTCGAAAGGCGACAGGGCGAATAATGCAGCCCCAGCATTTT
j_call: TRBJ2-5; v_call: TRBV20-1; clone_size: NA; d_call: TRBD2; cdr3_aa: CSARRRLAGVETQYF; cdr3_nt: TGCAGTGCTAGACGCCGACTAGCGGGAGTGGAGACCCAGTACTTC
j_call: TRBJ1-4; v_call: TRBV15; clone_size: NA; d_call: NA; cdr3_aa: CAASSLGINEKLFF; cdr3_nt: TGTGCCGCCAGCAGCTTGGGAATTAATGAAAAACTGTTTTTT
j_call: TRBJ2-2; v_call: TRBV6-1; clone_size: many; d_call: TRBD2; cdr3_aa: CASSEPASGNTGELFF; cdr3_nt: TGTGCCAGCAGTGAACCGGCTAGCGGGAACACCGGGGAGCTGTTTTTT
j_call: TRBJ1-4; v_call: TRBV30; clone_size: many; d_call: NA; cdr3_aa: CAWSVMEGSKLFF; cdr3_nt: TGTGCCTGGAGTGTAATGGAGGGATCAAAACTGTTTTTT